One sample yielded the 29 T cell receptor beta chains listed below, sequenced in a study of cytomegalovirus exposure and HLA in healthy donors. The PCR employed 60 Vbeta primers together with 13 Jbeta primers. Method: immunoSEQ multiplex PCR; TCRdb's copy keeps in-frame clones and lacks some. The sample carries about 130,000 clones, 77% recorded once. The sample comprised PBMCs. The receptors were gathered from a male donor in good health and CMV-seropositive.

A remark on this clone: An end of the junction does not agree with germline; a read error may underlie this. The V and J genes are TRBV7-9 and TRBJ1-1; 9 bases match TRBD1. Germline loops: CDR1 SEHNR, CDR2 FQNEAQ (reference sequence). This CDR3 has 16 residues. CDR3 coding DNA: TGTTCCAGCAGCTCTAGGACAGGGGCCATGAACACTGAAGCTTTCTTT. Its translation is CSSSSRTGAMNTEAFF.

The chain uses TRBV6-1 and TRBJ1-6, with D perhaps TRBD1 (6 bases). This CDR3 region has 14 residues. V dropped 5 bases and J dropped 5 bases, with 10 bases sitting between them. Germline V gene sequence: CDR1 MNHNS, CDR2 SASEGT. CDR3 DNA: TGTGCCAGCAGTTGGGACAAGAATAATTCACCCCTCCACTTT. Its protein product is CASSWDKNNSPLHF.

The rearrangement uses TRBV19 and TRBJ2-2, with TRBD1 as a possible D gene (5 bases). This CDR3 has 15 amino acids. The V gene lost 4 bases and the J gene lost 6 bases, with 15 bases spanning the gap. Per the germline V gene, CDR1 is LNHDA and CDR2 is SQIVND (reference sequence). This CDR3 is CASSTYLGAAGELFF. In DNA, the CDR3 is TGTGCCAGTAGTACATACCTAGGGGCGGCCGGGGAGCTGTTTTTT.

V is TRBV5-1 and J is TRBJ2-1; tentative D call: TRBD1 (5 bases). The germline V and J ends were trimmed by 1 base and 7 bases, with 12 bases remaining between them. The CDR3 totals 14 residues. Germline V CDR1 and CDR2: SGHRS, YFSETQ. As DNA, the CDR3 is TGCGCCAGCAGCTTGAAGGGGCCGATAAATGAGCAGTTCTTC. Translation gives CASSLKGPINEQFF.

This rearrangement joins TRBV7-9 to TRBJ1-1; D is possibly TRBD1 (6 bases). The V gene's germline CDR1 is SEHNR and CDR2 FQNEAQ (reference sequence). The CDR3 has 13 amino acids. The V and J ends lost 6 bases and 1 base respectively, with 9 bases between them. This chain's CDR3 is CASSRQENTEAFF. CDR3 bases: TGTGCCAGCAGTCGACAGGAGAACACTGAAGCTTTCTTT.

This chain links TRBV6-6 with TRBJ2-1; TRBD2 matches at 7 bases. The CDR3 is 16 amino acids. V was clipped by 0 bases and J by 7 bases; unmatched bases: 9. Per the germline V gene, CDR1 is MNHNY and CDR2 is SVGAGI (reference sequence). The CDR3 coding sequence is TGTGCCAGCAGTTACTCCGTGGGAGGGCCTCGGAATGAGCAGTTCTTC. Translating it yields CASSYSVGGPRNEQFF.

The chain combines TRBV2 with TRBJ1-2; 7 bases are shared with TRBD1. CDR3 length: 16 amino acids. Germline-derived CDR1 and CDR2 are SNHLY and FYNNEI. Unmatched junction bases numbered 6, after V lost 0 bases and J lost 2 bases. CDR3 region: CASSEAIGGQNYGYTF. The CDR3 DNA follows: TGTGCCAGCAGTGAAGCGATCGGGGGACAGAACTATGGCTACACCTTC.

The rearrangement joins TRBV4-1 to TRBJ1-1; possibly TRBD1 for D (5 bases). Looked up from germline, CDR1 is MGHRA and CDR2 is YSYEKL. This CDR3 is 16 amino acids long. V dropped 0 bases and J dropped 4 bases, with 15 bases sitting between them. CDR3 residues: CASSQERRGGVTEAFF. CDR3 coding DNA: TGCGCCAGCAGCCAAGAACGGAGGGGAGGGGTCACTGAAGCTTTCTTT.

The gene calls are TRBV7-8 and TRBJ2-6; 11 nucleotides align to TRBD2. With 3 bases clipped from V and 3 bases from J, the junction kept 4 bases outside the gene matches. This CDR3 region has 17 residues. The germline gives CDR1 SGHVS, CDR2 FQNEAQ. The CDR3 DNA reads as TGTGCCAGCAGCTTGCTTCTAGCGGGAGGTGGGGCCAACGTCCTGACTTTC. Protein product: CASSLLLAGGGANVLTF.

This rearrangement joins TRBV27 to TRBJ2-1, with 7 bases fitting TRBD1. Germline CDR1 is MNHEY and CDR2 is SMNVEV (reference sequence). This CDR3 is 18 amino acids long. V shed 1 base, J shed 3 bases, and the junction held 12 bases outside the gene matches. CDR3 in amino acids: CASSLFYLGQANYNEQFF. The CDR3 nucleotides read TGTGCCAGCAGTTTATTTTATCTCGGACAGGCAAACTACAATGAGCAGTTCTTC.

CDR3 residues: CASSLAGGASNQPQHF. The CDR3 DNA reads TGTGCCAGCAGCTTAGCAGGGGGAGCGAGCAATCAGCCCCAGCATTTT. The chain links TRBV13 to TRBJ1-5; TRBD1 agrees at 7 bases. V was clipped by 1 base and J by 1 base; unmatched bases: 4. Germline lookup yields CDR1 PRHDT and CDR2 FYEKMQ (reference sequence). The CDR3 sequence is 16 residues long.

In this sample, this clone turned up a few times. The chain carries TRBV27 and TRBJ2-1; 7 bases are shared with TRBD2. This CDR3 comprises 14 residues. V gave up 3 bases and J gave up 3 bases; unmatched junction bases: 2. CDR1 and CDR2 (germline): MNHEY, SMNVEV (reference sequence). As DNA, the CDR3 is TGTGCCAGCAGTTTCACTAGCGACTACAATGAGCAGTTCTTC. Translating it yields CASSFTSDYNEQFF.

This clone turned up a few times. This chain links TRBV10-3 with TRBJ2-2, with 8 bases identical to TRBD1. The CDR3 runs to 17 residues. Trimming removed 0 bases from V and 3 bases from J; junction bases left unmatched: 6. CDR1 ENHRY and CDR2 SYGVKD come from the germline V gene. CDR3 bases: TGTGCCATCAGTGAGTCCAGGGGGCTGAGGGACACCGGGGAGCTGTTTTTT. It codes for CAISESRGLRDTGELFF.

This rearrangement joins TRBV2 to TRBJ2-1; TRBD1 might be the D (5 bases). CDR1 SNHLY and CDR2 FYNNEI come from the germline V gene. CDR3 length: 14 residues. V lost 4 bases and J 7 bases, leaving 14 bases between the germline ends. The CDR3 here is CASSVGAGQNEQFF. CDR3 sequence (DNA): TGTGCCAGCAGTGTAGGGGCAGGGCAGAATGAGCAGTTCTTC.

A few counts support this clone. V and J are TRBV11-1 and TRBJ2-5, with D perhaps TRBD1 (5 bases). The CDR3 is 15 residues long. The germline V gene encodes CDR1 SGHAT and CDR2 FQDESV (reference sequence). Trimming pared 2 bases from V and 5 bases from J, leaving 15 bases between. Written as DNA, the CDR3 is TGTGCCAGCAGCTTACGGTCAGGGCGTCTGGAGACCCAGTACTTC. Translating gives CASSLRSGRLETQYF.

The chain combines TRBV19 with TRBJ2-4; TRBD1 agrees at 11 bases. Germline CDR1 LNHDA, CDR2 SQIVND (reference sequence). This CDR3 has 21 amino acids. V shed 5 bases, J shed 3 bases, and the junction held 21 bases outside the gene matches. The CDR3 DNA is TGTGCCAGTAGTGCGCGGTCTCCGTCCGGGACAGGGGGAAATGGCAAAAACATTCAGTACTTC. It translates to CASSARSPSGTGGNGKNIQYF. The whole variable domain, filled in from reference TRBV19 and TRBJ2-4, reads DGGITQSPKYLFRKEGQNVTLSCEQNLNHDAMYWYRQDPGQGLRLIYYSQIVNDFQKGDIAEGYSVSREKKESFPLTVTSAQKNPTAFYLCASSARSPSGTGGNGKNIQYFGAGTRLSVL.

The chain combines TRBV6-1 with TRBJ1-4; a weak D match, TRBD1 (6 bases). Trimming stripped 4 bases from V and 5 bases from J, with 8 bases between. Germline V gives CDR1 MNHNS, CDR2 SASEGT. The CDR3 contains 13 residues. CDR3 protein: CASSGTENEKLFF. The CDR3 region has the DNA TGTGCCAGCAGTGGGACAGAGAATGAAAAACTGTTTTTT.

V and J are TRBV11-3 and TRBJ2-1; D gene ambiguous. Germline assignment: CDR1 SGHNT and CDR2 YENEEA. The CDR3 length is 16 residues. V was trimmed by 8 bases and J by 0 bases, leaving 17 bases between them. Here the CDR3 reads CASSLAARSSYNEQFF. The CDR3 nucleotides read TGTGCCAGCTCCCTCGCCGCGAGAAGCTCCTACAATGAGCAGTTCTTC.

With regard to this clone: At one end, the junction sequence differs from germline, possibly due to a read error. The chain carries TRBV28 and TRBJ1-2; TRBD1 is a possible D gene (6 bases). This CDR3 spans 13 amino acids. The germline CDR1 and CDR2 sequences are MDHEN and SYDVKM. The DNA of the CDR3 is TGTGCCAGCAGTTTGGGGGGGGCCTATGGCTACCCCTTC. This translates into CASSLGGAYGYPF.

This chain links TRBV27 with TRBJ1-5; possibly TRBD1 for D (5 bases). The CDR3 loop spans 14 amino acids. CDR1 and CDR2 from the germline V gene are MNHEY and SMNVEV (reference sequence). V dropped 2 bases and J dropped 3 bases, with 8 bases sitting between them. The DNA of the CDR3 is TGTGCCAGCAGTTTAGGGGCAGACAATCAGCCCCAGCATTTT. Translation: CASSLGADNQPQHF.

This sequence joins TRBV6-1 and TRBJ1-1, with 8 bases matching TRBD1. The CDR3 sequence is 14 residues long. The junction had 5 bases not matched to a gene; V was cut back by 5 bases and J by 3 bases. Germline CDR1 is MNHNS and CDR2 is SASEGT. The DNA of the CDR3 is TGTGCCAGCAGTCGACAGGGGAAGCACACTGAAGCTTTCTTT. Amino acids: CASSRQGKHTEAFF.

The V gene is TRBV7-6, the J gene TRBJ2-7, with 9 bases aligning to TRBD1. Germline CDR1 is SGHVS and CDR2 is FNYEAQ. The trim removed 1 base at V and 5 bases at J, leaving 0 bases unmatched. The CDR3 extends over 13 amino acids. CDR3 in DNA: TGTGCCAGCAGCTTAGGGACAGGGGACGAGCAGTACTTC. It encodes CASSLGTGDEQYF.

The rearrangement joins TRBV9 to TRBJ1-4; a possible D gene is TRBD1 (5 bases). This CDR3 has 15 residues. V was shortened by 0 bases and J by 1 base, with 7 bases between the two germline ends. Germline V gene lookup returns CDR1 SGDLS and CDR2 YYNGEE. Here the CDR3 reads CASSVGDRTNEKLFF. Here the CDR3 DNA reads TGTGCCAGCAGCGTAGGCGACAGAACTAATGAAAAACTGTTTTTT.

This clone was recorded a few times. This sequence joins TRBV4-1 and TRBJ1-1; no clear D gene. The germline CDR1 and CDR2 sequences are MGHRA and YSYEKL. V gave up 1 base and J gave up 1 base, with 7 bases separating them. The CDR3 sequence is 14 residues long. The CDR3 is CASSQGQANTEAFF. CDR3 coding DNA: TGCGCCAGCAGCCAAGGGCAGGCGAACACTGAAGCTTTCTTT.

V usage is TRBV7-9 and J usage is TRBJ1-2, with a weak D call TRBD1 (5 bases). Germline V gives CDR1 SEHNR, CDR2 FQNEAQ (reference sequence). This CDR3 comprises 16 residues. The ends were cut back, 1 base at V and 7 bases at J, with 19 bases in the middle. The CDR3 spells CASSLGLITIGGGYTF. The DNA of the CDR3 is TGTGCCAGCAGCTTAGGGCTGATTACCATCGGGGGTGGCTACACCTTC. The variable domain in full, with the rest retrieved from reference TRBV7-9 and TRBJ1-2, is DTGVSQNPRHKITKRGQNVTFRCDPISEHNRLYWYRQTLGQGPEFLTYFQNEAQLEKSRLLSDRFSAERPKGSFSTLEIQRTEQGDSAMYLCASSLGLITIGGGYTFGSGTRLTVV.

The chain has TRBV6-5 and TRBJ2-7, with 9 bases that match TRBD1. CDR3 length: 14 residues. Trimming at V came to 0 bases and at J to 6 bases, leaving 3 bases not matched to a gene. Germline lookup yields CDR1 MNHEY and CDR2 SVGAGI. CDR3 bases: TGTGCCAGCAGTTACTCTCCGGGACAGGGCGAGCAGTACTTC. It yields the protein CASSYSPGQGEQYF.

The chain is built from TRBV5-1 and TRBJ2-7, with TRBD2 matching over 12 bases. Trimming took 4 bases from V and 2 from J; bases not matched to a gene: 4. In germline, CDR1 is SGHRS, CDR2 YFSETQ. This CDR3 comprises 15 residues. The CDR3: CASSPRTSGTYEQYF. For the CDR3, the DNA is TGCGCCAGCAGCCCGAGGACTAGCGGGACCTACGAGCAGTACTTC.

This clone was counted a few times. The CDR3 nucleotides are TGCGCCAGCAGCTTGGAGGGAGGGCCTGCAACTAATGAAAAACTGTTTTTT. Translating it yields CASSLEGGPATNEKLFF. V usage is TRBV5-1 and J usage is TRBJ1-4, with unresolved D. Looked up from germline, CDR1 is SGHRS and CDR2 is YFSETQ. The V gene lost 0 bases and the J gene lost 0 bases, with 12 bases spanning the gap. The CDR3 sequence is 17 residues long.

The chain uses TRBV9 and TRBJ1-3, with TRBD1 matching over 7 bases. Germline CDR1 and CDR2: SGDLS and YYNGEE. CDR3 length: 17 amino acids. With 3 bases clipped from V and 0 bases from J, the junction kept 9 bases outside the gene matches. CDR3 coding DNA: TGTGCCAGCAGCGCCGAGGGACAGCATATCTCTGGAAACACCATATATTTT. Protein product: CASSAEGQHISGNTIYF. The full variable domain, completed using reference TRBV9 and TRBJ1-3, is DSGVTQTPKHLITATGQRVTLRCSPRSGDLSVYWYQQSLDQGLQFLIQYYNGEERAKGNILERFSAQQFPDLHSELNLSSLELGDSALYFCASSAEGQHISGNTIYFGEGSWLTVV.